These T cell receptor beta chains were read from a single sample in a study of T cells in Graves' hyperthyroidism and ophthalmopathy. TCRdb redid the calling of the multiplex PCR reads with MiXCR, one entry per CDR3 protein. The sample lists 800,000 or so distinct CDR3 sequences; 35% to 45% were seen once. Sequencing used blood. Every receptor here comes from a young man with Graves' hyperthyroidism. CDR3s include the opening cysteine and the closing phenylalanine or tryptophan. The D gene is left open where the match is weak. Size values are once, few and many counts, or a class for expanded clones, and some rows have none.

cdr3_nt cdr3_aa d_call j_call v_call clone_size
TGTGCCACCAGTGAGAACTCGGGACAGGGGACGAGAGAGACCCAGTACTTC CATSENSGQGTRETQYF TRBD1 TRBJ2-5 TRBV24-1 few
TGCGCCAGCAGCCAAGATCGGAGGGGGCCGGACACTGAAGCTTTCTTT CASSQDRRGPDTEAFF TRBD1 TRBJ1-1 TRBV4-3 NA
TGTGCGACCAGGGGGTCCTACGAGCAGTACTTC CATRGSYEQYF TRBD1 TRBJ2-7 TRBV2 few
TGCAGCGACACCCGGGACTCACCCCTCCACTTT CSDTRDSPLHF NA TRBJ1-6 TRBV29-1 once
TGTGCCAGCAGTGGGGAAGGGTGGGAGACCCAGTACTTC CASSGEGWETQYF NA TRBJ2-5 TRBV25-1 many
TGTGCCAGCCTCACGGACTGGTGGGGTGGCTACACCTTC CASLTDWWGGYTF NA TRBJ1-2 TRBV6-1 few
TGCAGTGCTAGCGATGGGGGGGACACAGCCTACGAGCAGTACTTC CSASDGGDTAYEQYF NA TRBJ2-7 TRBV20-1 NA
TGTGCCAGCAGCGTAGGGGCGGGAGGAGAGACCCAGTACTTC CASSVGAGGETQYF TRBD2 TRBJ2-5 TRBV9 many
TGTGCCAGCAGCTCGACAGATTTT CASSSTDF NA TRBJ1-5 TRBV5-5 NA
TGTGCCAGCAGTCGGACACGGGGCTACACCTTC CASSRTRGYTF NA TRBJ1-2 TRBV12-3/TRBV12-4 many
TGCGCCAGCAGCTGGGGGGAGGGTGGGACTGAAGCTTTCTTT CASSWGEGGTEAFF NA TRBJ1-1 TRBV5-1 few
TGTGCCAGCAGTTTGGGTGGGTGGGTCGGCTCTGGGGCCAACGTCCTGACTTTC CASSLGGWVGSGANVLTF NA TRBJ2-6 TRBV12-3/TRBV12-4 NA
TGTGCCAGCTTGGCTCCAGGGGGCAACACTGAAGCTTTCTTT CASLAPGGNTEAFF TRBD1 TRBJ1-1 TRBV25-1 NA
TGCAGCGTTGCAGAGGGGGCCAGCAATCAGCCCCAGCATTTT CSVAEGASNQPQHF TRBD1 TRBJ1-5 TRBV29-1 NA
TGTGCCAGCAGCTTTAGTGAAAACTATGGCTACACCTTC CASSFSENYGYTF NA TRBJ1-2 TRBV7-9 many
NA CSASWLGGYEQYFGPGQQFFF NA TRBJ1-2 TRBV20-1 NA
TGTGCCAGTAGTCCTTGGGACAGGGTCAATCAGCCCCAGCATTTT CASSPWDRVNQPQHF TRBD1 TRBJ1-5 TRBV19 many
TGTGCCAGCAGCTTTTATCGACGGAGAGCGGGCACTGAAGCTTTCTTT CASSFYRRRAGTEAFF NA TRBJ1-1 TRBV7-3 few
TGTGCCAGCACTAGACTAGCCATCCAAGAGACCCAGTACTTC CASTRLAIQETQYF TRBD2 TRBJ2-5 TRBV4-1 NA
TGTGCCAGCAGCTTAGGTTGGGGAGCGAACACCGGGGAGCTGTTTTTT CASSLGWGANTGELFF NA TRBJ2-2 TRBV19 NA
TGTGCCAGCAGTTACTCGGGGGACGACACTGAAGCTTTCTTT CASSYSGDDTEAFF NA TRBJ1-1 TRBV2 NA
TGTGCCAGCAGCTTAGAGAGGCCCGCTTTCTTT CASSLERPAFF NA TRBJ1-1 TRBV7-9 many
TGTGCCAGCAGTCCAAACGGGGCAGATACGCAGTATTTT CASSPNGADTQYF NA TRBJ2-3 TRBV2 NA
TGTGCCAGTAGTATTGATAGACGGCCCTATGAAAAACTGTTTTTT CASSIDRRPYEKLFF NA TRBJ1-4 TRBV19 NA
TGTGCCAGCAGTCCCCGCCCCGGCATTAACTATGGCTACACCTTC CASSPRPGINYGYTF NA TRBJ1-2 TRBV27 NA
TGTGCCAGCAGGCTTAACAGGGTACCCCATCTCGATCAGCCCCAGCATTTT CASRLNRVPHLDQPQHF NA TRBJ1-5 TRBV11-2 NA
TGTGCCAGTAACCGCCGGCGGAACACTGAAGCTTTCTTT CASNRRRNTEAFF NA TRBJ1-1 TRBV19 many
TGTGCCACCAGCAGAGCTACGGGATCCGGGGCCAACGTCCTGACTTTC CATSRATGSGANVLTF NA TRBJ2-6 TRBV15 NA
TGTGCCAGCAGCTTCCTCCACCAAGAGACCCAGTACTTC CASSFLHQETQYF NA TRBJ2-5 TRBV7-8 many
TGTGCCAGTAGCTGGGACACAGGAGGGGAGACCCAGTACTTC CASSWDTGGETQYF NA TRBJ2-5 TRBV19 few
TGTGCCAGTGCAACAGGGAGGGATGGCTACACCTTC CASATGRDGYTF NA TRBJ1-2 TRBV7-9 few
TGTGCCAGTTCGGGAGGCTCGGGACAGGGGCAGGCTGAAGCTTTCTTT CASSGGSGQGQAEAFF TRBD1 TRBJ1-1 TRBV19 NA
TGTGCCAGCAGCGTGACAGGGGGAAGGGCTGAAGCTTTCTTT CASSVTGGRAEAFF TRBD1 TRBJ1-1 TRBV5-4 many
TGCGCCAGCAGCGTAGGACTAGCGGGGACGTTCTACGAGCGGTACTTC CASSVGLAGTFYERYF TRBD2 TRBJ2-7 TRBV5-1 once
TGTGCCAGCGGACGGACAGGGGTTGGCTACACCTTC CASGRTGVGYTF TRBD1 TRBJ1-2 TRBV6-5 NA
TGTGCCAGCAGCTGGGCCGGGACAGACCAATGGCGCTATGGCTACACCTTC CASSWAGTDQWRYGYTF TRBD1 TRBJ1-2 TRBV5-4 few
TGTGCCAGCCTCCTTTTGCCCAGTCAGCCCCAGCATTTT CASLLLPSQPQHF NA TRBJ1-5 TRBV10-3 once
TGTGCCAGTAGTATTTGGACCTTAAATCAGCCCCAGCATTTT CASSIWTLNQPQHF NA TRBJ1-5 TRBV19 NA
TGTGCCAGCAGTTACTCGACACGGTCCTACGAGCAGTACTTC CASSYSTRSYEQYF NA TRBJ2-7 TRBV10-3 once
TGCAGCGTAATAGGGGGACTTTACACAGATACGCAGTATTTT CSVIGGLYTDTQYF NA TRBJ2-3 TRBV29-1 NA
TGTGCCACCGACAGTCATGGCTACACCTTC CATDSHGYTF NA TRBJ1-2 TRBV12-3/TRBV12-4 many
TGTGCCAGCAGCTTCAAGACAGGGCCGTTACGCAATGAGCAGTTCTTC CASSFKTGPLRNEQFF TRBD1 TRBJ2-1 TRBV11-2 NA
TGTGCCAGCAGCCCCACGGCGGGGACCTACGAGCAGTACTTC CASSPTAGTYEQYF NA TRBJ2-7 TRBV7-8 many
TGCAGCCAAGCGGACGGGGCCCAAGAGACCCAGTACTTC CSQADGAQETQYF NA TRBJ2-5 TRBV29-1 few
TGCAGCGCTGGCCTCACCGGGGCCAACGTCCTGACTTTC CSAGLTGANVLTF NA TRBJ2-6 TRBV29-1 NA
TGCAGCGTTGGGACGGCGAACACTGAAGCTTCCTTT CSVGTANTEASF NA TRBJ1-1 TRBV29-1 NA
TGCAGTGCCCCCTCCGGGGAGCTGTTTTTT CSAPSGELFF NA TRBJ2-2 TRBV20-1 few
TGTGCCAGCGGGGCGATACAGGGTTACGAGCAGTACTTC CASGAIQGYEQYF NA TRBJ2-7 TRBV6-6 few